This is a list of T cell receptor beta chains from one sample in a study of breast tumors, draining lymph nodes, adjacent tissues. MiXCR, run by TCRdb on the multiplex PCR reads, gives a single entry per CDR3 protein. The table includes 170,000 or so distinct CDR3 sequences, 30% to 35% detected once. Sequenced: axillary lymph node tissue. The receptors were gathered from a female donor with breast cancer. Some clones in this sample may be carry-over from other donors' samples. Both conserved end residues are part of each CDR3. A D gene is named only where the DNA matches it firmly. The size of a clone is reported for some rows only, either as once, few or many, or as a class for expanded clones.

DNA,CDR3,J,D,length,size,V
TGTGCCAGCAGTGAAATTGACCCTGCTCTGGGGGCTAACTATGGCTACACCTTC,CASSEIDPALGANYGYTF,TRBJ1-2,NA,18,NA,TRBV6-1
TGTGCCAGCAGCTCAGTTGAGTATTCTGGAAACACCATACATTTT,CASSSVEYSGNTIHF,TRBJ1-3,NA,15,once,TRBV7-9
TGTGCCAGTAGTATCAGAGGGGAGACCCAGTACTTC,CASSIRGETQYF,TRBJ2-5,NA,12,NA,TRBV19
TGTGCCAGCAGCTTAGGGTCGCGGGGGCAGCTTAATTCACCCCTCCACTTT,CASSLGSRGQLNSPLHF,TRBJ1-6,NA,17,many,TRBV7-2
TGTGCCAGCAGCAGCGGGAGGGACACCATATATTTT,CASSSGRDTIYF,TRBJ1-3,NA,12,NA,TRBV7-6
TGTGCCAGCAGCTTACGGGGGAGGTCGGCCGGGGAGCTGTTTTTT,CASSLRGRSAGELFF,TRBJ2-2,NA,15,many,TRBV11-3
TGTGCCAGCAGCTTCGCGGGAGGCGGGGACACCGGGGAGCTGTTTTTT,CASSFAGGGDTGELFF,TRBJ2-2,TRBD2,16,many,TRBV7-9
TGTGCCAGCTCACCAATATGGGGCGCGGACGGGGAGCTGTTTTTT,CASSPIWGADGELFF,TRBJ2-2,NA,15,NA,TRBV18
TGCAGTGCTAGAGTGGGGACTAGCGGGATGGGGGAGCAGTACTTC,CSARVGTSGMGEQYF,TRBJ2-7,TRBD2,15,once,TRBV20-1
TGCGCCAGCAGCCAAGGAGGGGGAGACGAGCAGTACTTC,CASSQGGGDEQYF,TRBJ2-7,NA,13,NA,TRBV4-3
TGTGCCAGCAGCTTATTCGCGGGAGGGGGGGAAAAACTGTTTTTT,CASSLFAGGGEKLFF,TRBJ1-4,NA,15,NA,TRBV7-9
TGTGCCATCACAGACGAGGGAAACTATGGCTACACCTTC,CAITDEGNYGYTF,TRBJ1-2,NA,13,NA,TRBV10-3
TGCAGTGCTAGAGATTTTAGCGGGGACTACGAGCAGTACTTC,CSARDFSGDYEQYF,TRBJ2-7,TRBD2,14,many,TRBV20-1
TGTGCCAGCTCACCGGGGACAGGGGGCTCCGGGGAGCTGTTTTTT,CASSPGTGGSGELFF,TRBJ2-2,TRBD1,15,NA,TRBV18
TGTGCCAGCAGTTACTCGACAGGGTGGGATGAGCAGTTCTTC,CASSYSTGWDEQFF,TRBJ2-1,TRBD1,14,many,TRBV6-6
TGTGCCAGCAGAGGACTAGCGGGGGTTTTGGCCCAGTACTTC,CASRGLAGVLAQYF,TRBJ2-5,TRBD2,14,many,TRBV6-2/TRBV6-3
TGTGCCAGTAGCCCCGGGACGCAAGGGAGTGATAGCAATCAGCCCCAGCATTTT,CASSPGTQGSDSNQPQHF,TRBJ1-5,NA,18,NA,TRBV19
TGTGCCAGCCAAACCTGGGGTGACGGATATAGCAATCAGCCCCAGCATTTT,CASQTWGDGYSNQPQHF,TRBJ1-5,NA,17,NA,TRBV6-5
TGTGCCACCAGTGGGGGTAAGGATCAGCCCCAGCATTTT,CATSGGKDQPQHF,TRBJ1-5,NA,13,many,TRBV24-1
TGTGCCAGCAAACCGACTAGCGGAAACACCGGGAAGCTGTTTTTT,CASKPTSGNTGKLFF,TRBJ2-2,TRBD2,15,NA,TRBV28
TGCAGTGCTAGGGATGACTCTAGCGGGAACTACGAGCAGTACTTC,CSARDDSSGNYEQYF,TRBJ2-7,TRBD2,15,many,TRBV20-1
TGCAGTGCTAGTAGGGGGAGAACCTACACTGAGCAGTTCTTC,CSASRGRTYTEQFF,TRBJ2-1,NA,14,NA,TRBV20-1
TGTGCCAGCAGCTTAGACAGCTCTGGAAACACCATATATTTT,CASSLDSSGNTIYF,TRBJ1-3,NA,14,many,TRBV13
TGCGCCAGCAGCTGGGGACAGGGATCCGGGGGCTACACCTTC,CASSWGQGSGGYTF,TRBJ1-2,TRBD1,14,many,TRBV5-1
TGCGCCAGCAGCCACACGGACAGGACCTTGGGGCAGTACTTC,CASSHTDRTLGQYF,TRBJ2-7,TRBD1,14,NA,TRBV4-1
TGTGCCAGCAGTTTAGGGGGACGTAACTCACCCCTCCACTTT,CASSLGGRNSPLHF,TRBJ1-6,NA,14,once,TRBV12-3/TRBV12-4
TGCAGTGCTAGAGACAATGGGGGACCCTCTGGAAACACCATATATTTT,CSARDNGGPSGNTIYF,TRBJ1-3,NA,16,many,TRBV20-1
NA,CASSSRGYNEQFFGPGTLALHF,TRBJ1-6,NA,22,NA,TRBV7-6
TGTGCCAGCAGCCGAGACCGGGAATCCTACGAGCAGTACTTC,CASSRDRESYEQYF,TRBJ2-7,NA,14,many,TRBV7-3
TGTGCCAGCAGCCGCCCGGCAGAAGAGACCCAGTACTTC,CASSRPAEETQYF,TRBJ2-5,NA,13,many,TRBV13
TGTGCCAGTAGTTGGGGGGGCGTTGTCAACGAGCAGTACTTC,CASSWGGVVNEQYF,TRBJ2-7,NA,14,many,TRBV19
TGTGCCAGTAGTTCGGAGTACGACACTGAAGCTTTCTTT,CASSSEYDTEAFF,TRBJ1-1,NA,13,NA,TRBV19
TGCAGCGTGTCTCGGGTGAACACTGAAGCTTTCTTT,CSVSRVNTEAFF,TRBJ1-1,NA,12,few,TRBV29-1
TGTGCCAGCAGCTCCGGACACACCTCTCGCAATCAGCCCCAGCATTTT,CASSSGHTSRNQPQHF,TRBJ1-5,NA,16,NA,TRBV5-6
TGTGCCGGCAGCCCAGGGAGGGCGTTAGGGGAGACCCAGTACTTC,CAGSPGRALGETQYF,TRBJ2-5,TRBD2,15,NA,TRBV5-6
TGTGCCAGCATCCCTAGCGGGGAACGGACCCAGTACTTC,CASIPSGERTQYF,TRBJ2-5,TRBD2,13,many,TRBV2
TGTGCCAGCAGCCGGGGACAGGGGGGGCATCAGCCCCAGCATTTT,CASSRGQGGHQPQHF,TRBJ1-5,TRBD1,15,NA,TRBV2